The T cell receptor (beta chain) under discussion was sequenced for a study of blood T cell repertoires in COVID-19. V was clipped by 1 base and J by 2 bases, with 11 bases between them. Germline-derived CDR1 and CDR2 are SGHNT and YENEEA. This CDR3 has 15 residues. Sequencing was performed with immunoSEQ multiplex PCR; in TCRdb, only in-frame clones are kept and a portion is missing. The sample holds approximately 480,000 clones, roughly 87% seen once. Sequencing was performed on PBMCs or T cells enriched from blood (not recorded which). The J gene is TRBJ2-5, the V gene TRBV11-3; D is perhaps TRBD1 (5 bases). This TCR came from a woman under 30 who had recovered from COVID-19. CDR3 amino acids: CASSLGLTVQETQYF. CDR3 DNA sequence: TGTGCCAGCAGCTTAGGGTTGACAGTTCAAGAGACCCAGTACTTC. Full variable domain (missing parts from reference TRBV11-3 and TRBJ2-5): EAGVVQSPRYKIIEKKQPVAFWCNPISGHNTLYWYLQNLGQGPELLIRYENEEAVDDSQLPKDRFSAERLKGVDSTLKIQPAELGDSAVYLCASSLGLTVQETQYFGPGTRLLVL.